The 14 T cell receptor beta chains given below trace back to one sample, sequenced in a study of OX40 agonist ivuxolimab in advanced cancers. Measured with immunoSEQ multiplex PCR; TCRdb has only the in-frame clones, and not every one. The sample contains approximately 76,000 clones, 80% to 90% of which appear only once. The source material was CD4+ or CD8+ T cells sorted from blood, sampled in a trial of the OX40 agonist ivuxolimab. These receptors came from an adult with an advanced solid tumor such as melanoma, head and neck, liver or kidney cancer.

V gene TRBV28 combines with J gene TRBJ2-3; 12 bases map to TRBD2. Germline assignment: CDR1 MDHEN and CDR2 SYDVKM. With V trimmed by 3 bases and J by 2 bases, 9 bases remained unmatched. The CDR3 covers 18 residues. The CDR3 region has the DNA TGTGCCAGCAGTTTGAGGGCTTGGACTAGCGGGAACACAGATACGCAGTATTTT. Amino acids: CASSLRAWTSGNTDTQYF.

The chain has TRBV21-1 and TRBJ1-2; TRBD1, the table's D call, was not compared with the DNA. TRBV21-1 is noted as a pseudogene. CDR3 length: 18 amino acids. CDR3 in DNA: TGTGCCAGCAGCAAGTCTTCTCGGTGGCAGGGGATTCTTAACGGCTACACCTTC. It is translated as CASSKSSRWQGILNGYTF.

The chain has TRBV18 and TRBJ2-3, with 10 nucleotides matching TRBD2. J was trimmed by 4 bases and V by 4 bases; bases with no gene match: 2. CDR3 length: 14 amino acids. Germline V lookup: CDR1 KGHSH, CDR2 LQKENI. CDR3 nucleotide sequence: TGTGCCAGCTCACGTACTAGCGGGGCAGATACGCAGTATTTT. Protein product: CASSRTSGADTQYF.

This chain joins TRBV7-9 and TRBJ2-4, with TRBD1 as a possible D gene (5 bases). Germline V gene data show CDR1 as SEHNR and CDR2 as FQNEAQ (reference sequence). V was trimmed by 1 base and J by 9 bases, leaving 13 bases between them. This CDR3 comprises 14 residues. In DNA form, the CDR3 reads TGTGCCAGCAGCTTAGGTCGCCAAGGGGCCATTCAGTACTTC. This encodes CASSLGRQGAIQYF.

This clone was observed once. CDR3 nucleotides: TGTGCCAGCAGGCTAGCGGGAGTAACCTCCTACGAGCAGTACTTC. Translated, it gives CASRLAGVTSYEQYF. The J gene is TRBJ2-7, the V gene TRBV6-1, with 10 bases identical to TRBD2. V dropped 6 bases and J dropped 0; count of bases not matched to a gene: 5. The CDR3 totals 15 residues. Looked up from germline, CDR1 is MNHNS and CDR2 is SASEGT.

The rearrangement joins TRBV5-5 to TRBJ2-7; D is unclear. V shed 7 bases and J shed 0 bases, with 20 bases lying between them. The germline V gene encodes CDR1 SGHKS and CDR2 YYEKEE (reference sequence). The CDR3 is made up of 16 amino acids. The CDR3 sequence is CASAFLGSSSSYEQYF. CDR3 bases: TGTGCCAGCGCCTTCCTCGGGTCCTCTAGCTCCTACGAGCAGTACTTC.

V gene TRBV7-2 combines with J gene TRBJ1-1, with a possible D match to TRBD1 (5 bases). CDR1 and CDR2 from the germline V gene are SGHTA and FQGNSA. V was pared by 4 bases and J by 0 bases, with 15 bases between. The CDR3 contains 16 residues. The CDR3 loop is CASSSLPGRMNTEAFF. In DNA form, the CDR3 reads TGTGCCAGCAGCTCCCTTCCGGGACGGATGAACACTGAAGCTTTCTTT. Together with reference TRBV7-2 and TRBJ1-1, the CDR3 gives the full variable domain: GAGVSQSPSNKVTEKGKDVELRCDPISGHTALYWYRQSLGQGLEFLIYFQGNSAPDKSGLPSDRFSAERTGGSVSTLTIQRTQQEDSAVYLCASSSLPGRMNTEAFFGQGTRLTVV.

This rearrangement joins TRBV18 to TRBJ2-2; possibly TRBD1 or TRBD2 for D (5 bases each). The CDR3 is 15 amino acids. The germline V gene has CDR1 KGHSH and CDR2 LQKENI. The germline V and J ends were trimmed by 0 bases and 4 bases, with 9 bases remaining between them. Written as DNA, the CDR3 is TGTGCCAGCTCACCACCTCTGGGACGCACCGGGGAGCTGTTTTTT. Protein: CASSPPLGRTGELFF. Variable domain in full (rest from reference TRBV18 and TRBJ2-2): NAGVMQNPRHLVRRRGQEARLRCSPMKGHSHVYWYRQLPEEGLKFMVYLQKENIIDESGMPKERFSAEFPKEGPSILRIQQVVRGDSAAYFCASSPPLGRTGELFFGEGSRLTVL.

The gene calls are TRBV6-5 and TRBJ2-5, with D perhaps matching TRBD1 (6 bases). Germline CDR1 and CDR2: MNHEY and SVGAGI. There are 14 residues in the CDR3. The V gene lost 5 bases and the J gene lost 4 bases, with 14 bases spanning the gap. The CDR3 is CASSPRTDVETQYF. The CDR3 nucleotides read TGTGCCAGCAGTCCCCGGACAGACGTAGAGACCCAGTACTTC.

This chain connects TRBV18 to TRBJ2-5; the match to TRBD1 covers 7 bases. Germline V CDR1 and CDR2: KGHSH, LQKENI. The trim removed 5 bases at V and 2 bases at J, leaving 2 bases unmatched. CDR3 length equals 13 residues. The CDR3: CASSKGAQETQYF. CDR3 bases: TGTGCCAGCTCAAAGGGGGCGCAAGAGACCCAGTACTTC.

J is TRBJ1-6 and V is TRBV6-5; 7 bases are shared with TRBD1. Germline assignment: CDR1 MNHEY and CDR2 SVGAGI. Losses at the gene ends were 8 bases for V and 7 bases for J; bases not matched to a gene: 11. This CDR3 spans 15 amino acids. CDR3 residues: CASLSGTASNSPLHF. DNA of the CDR3: TGTGCCAGCTTAAGCGGGACAGCTTCAAATTCACCCCTCCACTTT.

The genes are TRBV7-2 and TRBJ1-2; no reliable D call. Germline CDR1 reads SGHTA; CDR2 reads FQGNSA. The CDR3 is made up of 13 amino acids. Trimming cost V 3 bases and J 7 bases, with 12 bases left between them. CDR3 residues: CASSFTGVIGYTF. In DNA, the CDR3 is TGTGCCAGCAGCTTTACGGGAGTCATTGGCTACACCTTC.

The chain links TRBV27 to TRBJ2-6, with TRBD1 as a possible D gene (5 bases). The CDR3 consists of 17 residues. V lost 4 bases, J lost 2 bases, and 15 bases lay in between. Germline V gene lookup returns CDR1 MNHEY and CDR2 SMNVEV (reference sequence). The CDR3 is CASSSPLGRTGANVLTF. For the CDR3, the DNA is TGTGCCAGCAGTTCCCCGTTGGGGCGGACTGGGGCCAACGTCCTGACTTTC.

The chain combines TRBV6-6 with TRBJ1-5; D is uncertain. Per the germline V gene, CDR1 is MNHNY and CDR2 is SVGAGI (reference sequence). This CDR3 contains 15 residues. With 2 bases removed from V and 2 bases from J, the gap between germline ends came to 10 bases. The CDR3 spells CASSYPSQGNQPQHF. The DNA for the CDR3 is TGTGCCAGCAGTTACCCCTCTCAGGGCAATCAGCCCCAGCATTTT.